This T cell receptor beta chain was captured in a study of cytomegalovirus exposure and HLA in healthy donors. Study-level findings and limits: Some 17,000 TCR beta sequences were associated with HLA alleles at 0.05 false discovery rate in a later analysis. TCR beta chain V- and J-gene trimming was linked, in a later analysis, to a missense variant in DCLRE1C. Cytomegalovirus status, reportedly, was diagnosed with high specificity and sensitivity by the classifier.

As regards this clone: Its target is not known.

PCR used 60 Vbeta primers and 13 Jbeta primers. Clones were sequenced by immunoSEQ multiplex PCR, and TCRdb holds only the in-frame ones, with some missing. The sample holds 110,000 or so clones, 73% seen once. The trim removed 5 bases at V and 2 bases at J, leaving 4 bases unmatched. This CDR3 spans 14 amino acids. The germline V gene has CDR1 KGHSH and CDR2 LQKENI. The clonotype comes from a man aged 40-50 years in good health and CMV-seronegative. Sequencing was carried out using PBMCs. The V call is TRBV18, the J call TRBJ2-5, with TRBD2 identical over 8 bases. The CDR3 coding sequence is TGTGCCAGCTCATTGCGACTAGCGCAAGAGACCCAGTACTTC. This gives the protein CASSLRLAQETQYF.